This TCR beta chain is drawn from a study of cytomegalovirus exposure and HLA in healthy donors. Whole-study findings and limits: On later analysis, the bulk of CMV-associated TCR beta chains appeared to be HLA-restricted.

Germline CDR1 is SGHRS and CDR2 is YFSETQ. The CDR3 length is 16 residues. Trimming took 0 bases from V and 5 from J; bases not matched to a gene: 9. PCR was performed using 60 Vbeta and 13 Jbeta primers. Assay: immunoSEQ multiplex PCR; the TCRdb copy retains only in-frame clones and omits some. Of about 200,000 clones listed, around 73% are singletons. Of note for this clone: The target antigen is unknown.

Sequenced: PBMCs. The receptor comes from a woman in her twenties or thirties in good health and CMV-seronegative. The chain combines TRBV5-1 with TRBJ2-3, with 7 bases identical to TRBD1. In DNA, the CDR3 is TGCGCCAGCAGCTTGGGGGACGCAGGGGGTATAGATACGCAGTATTTT. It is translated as CASSLGDAGGIDTQYF.